The present entry profiles one TCR beta chain with its context. Antigen specificity is unknown. The record originates from a study of OX40 agonist ivuxolimab in advanced cancers. Study-wide findings and caveats: Researchers did not determine the expanded peripheral T cells' antigen specificity.

Assay used: immunoSEQ multiplex PCR; TCRdb lists only in-frame clones, some missing. The table records roughly 70,000 clones, more than 70% of them present only once. CDR3 length: 16 amino acids. V was trimmed by 0 bases and J by 7 bases, leaving 16 bases between them. Looked up from germline, CDR1 is SGHTS and CDR2 is YDEGEE. This receptor was obtained from an adult with an advanced solid tumor such as melanoma, head and neck, liver or kidney cancer. The chain links TRBV5-8 to TRBJ2-2; tentatively, D is TRBD2 (6 bases). The starting material was CD4+ or CD8+ T cells sorted from blood, obtained in a trial of the OX40 agonist ivuxolimab. The DNA for the CDR3 is TGTGCCAGCAGCTTGGGTAATCGCGGGACGGGCGGGGAGCTGTTTTTT. It codes for CASSLGNRGTGGELFF. The full variable domain, rest sourced from reference TRBV5-8 and TRBJ2-2, is EAGVTQSPTHLIKTRGQQATLRCSPISGHTSVYWYQQALGLGLQFLLWYDEGEERNRGNFPPRFSGRQFPNYSSELNVNALELEDSALYLCASSLGNRGTGGELFFGEGSRLTVL.